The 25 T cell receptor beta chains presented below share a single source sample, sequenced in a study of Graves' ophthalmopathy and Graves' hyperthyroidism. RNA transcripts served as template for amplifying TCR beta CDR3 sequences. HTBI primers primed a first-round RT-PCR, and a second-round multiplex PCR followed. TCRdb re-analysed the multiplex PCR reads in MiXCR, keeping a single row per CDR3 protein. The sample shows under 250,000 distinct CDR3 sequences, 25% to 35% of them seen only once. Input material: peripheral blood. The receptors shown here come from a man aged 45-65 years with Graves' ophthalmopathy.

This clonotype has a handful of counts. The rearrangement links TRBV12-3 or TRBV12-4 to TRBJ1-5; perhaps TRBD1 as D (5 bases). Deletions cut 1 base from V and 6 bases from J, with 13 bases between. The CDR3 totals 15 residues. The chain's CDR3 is CASSLGAGRLQPQHF. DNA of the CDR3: TGTGCCAGCAGTTTAGGGGCAGGGAGGCTTCAGCCCCAGCATTTT.

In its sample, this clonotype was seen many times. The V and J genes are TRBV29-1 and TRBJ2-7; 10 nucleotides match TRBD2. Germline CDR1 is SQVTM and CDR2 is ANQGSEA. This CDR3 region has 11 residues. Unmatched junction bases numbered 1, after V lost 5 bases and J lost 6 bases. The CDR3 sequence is CSVSSGSEQYF. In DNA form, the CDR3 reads TGCAGCGTTTCTAGCGGGAGCGAGCAGTACTTC.

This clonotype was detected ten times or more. CDR3 in DNA: TGTGCCAGCAGCTTAGAGTGGGCAGGGGGTGGCACTGAAGCTTTCTTT. This translates into CASSLEWAGGGTEAFF. V usage is TRBV7-2 and J usage is TRBJ1-1, with 7 bases identical to TRBD1. The CDR3 covers 16 residues. Per the germline V gene, CDR1 is SGHTA and CDR2 is FQGNSA. The J segment lost 4 bases and the V segment lost 1 base, leaving 9 bases of the junction unmatched.

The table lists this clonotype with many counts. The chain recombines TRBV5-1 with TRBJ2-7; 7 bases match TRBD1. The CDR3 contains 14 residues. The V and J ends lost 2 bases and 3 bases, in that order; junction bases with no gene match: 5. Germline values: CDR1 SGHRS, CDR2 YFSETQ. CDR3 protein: CASSLPGQFYEQYF. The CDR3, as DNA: TGCGCCAGCAGCTTACCGGGACAGTTCTACGAGCAGTACTTC.

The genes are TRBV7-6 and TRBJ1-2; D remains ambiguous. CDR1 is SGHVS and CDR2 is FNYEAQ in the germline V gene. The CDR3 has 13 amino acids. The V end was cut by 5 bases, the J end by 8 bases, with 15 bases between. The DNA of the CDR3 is TGTGCCAGCAGCCCCGATCGGGGTAGCGGCTACACCTTC. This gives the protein CASSPDRGSGYTF.

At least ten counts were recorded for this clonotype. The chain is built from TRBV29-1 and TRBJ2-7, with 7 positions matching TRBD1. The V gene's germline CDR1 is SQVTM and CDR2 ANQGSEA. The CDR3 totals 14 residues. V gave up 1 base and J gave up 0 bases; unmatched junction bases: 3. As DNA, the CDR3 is TGCAGCGTTGAAGGACAGGGCGGCTCCTACGAGCAGTACTTC. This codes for CSVEGQGGSYEQYF.

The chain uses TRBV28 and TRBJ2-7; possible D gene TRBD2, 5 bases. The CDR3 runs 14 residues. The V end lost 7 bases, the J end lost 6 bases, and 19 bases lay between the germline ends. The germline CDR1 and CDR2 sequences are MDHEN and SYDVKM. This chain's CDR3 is CASTSGKGWSEQYF. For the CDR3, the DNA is TGTGCCAGCACCTCCGGGAAGGGTTGGTCCGAGCAGTACTTC.

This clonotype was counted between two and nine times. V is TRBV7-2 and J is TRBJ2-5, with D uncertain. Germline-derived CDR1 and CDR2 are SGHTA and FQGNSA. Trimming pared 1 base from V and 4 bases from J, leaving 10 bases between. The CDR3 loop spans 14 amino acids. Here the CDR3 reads CASSLETVRETQYF. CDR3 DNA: TGTGCCAGCAGCTTAGAAACGGTCCGAGAGACCCAGTACTTC.

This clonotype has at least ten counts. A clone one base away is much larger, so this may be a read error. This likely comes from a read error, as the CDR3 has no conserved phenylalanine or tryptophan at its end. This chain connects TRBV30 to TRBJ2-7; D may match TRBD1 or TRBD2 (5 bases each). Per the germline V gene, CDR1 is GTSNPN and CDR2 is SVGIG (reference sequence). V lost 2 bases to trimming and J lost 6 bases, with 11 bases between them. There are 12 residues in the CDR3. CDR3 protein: CAWSTTGGEQYL. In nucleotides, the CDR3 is TGTGCCTGGAGTACCACAGGAGGCGAGCAGTACCTC.

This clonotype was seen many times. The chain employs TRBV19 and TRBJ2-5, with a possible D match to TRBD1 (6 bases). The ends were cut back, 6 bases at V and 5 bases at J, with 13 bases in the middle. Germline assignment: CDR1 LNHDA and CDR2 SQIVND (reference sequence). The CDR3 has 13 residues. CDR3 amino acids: CASRKQGWETQYF. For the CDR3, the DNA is TGTGCCAGTAGGAAACAGGGATGGGAGACCCAGTACTTC.

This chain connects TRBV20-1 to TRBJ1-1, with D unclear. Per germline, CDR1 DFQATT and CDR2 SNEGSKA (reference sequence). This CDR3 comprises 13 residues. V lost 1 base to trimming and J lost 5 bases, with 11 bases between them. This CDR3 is CSARGWVKTEAFF. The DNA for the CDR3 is TGCAGTGCTAGAGGATGGGTAAAGACTGAAGCTTTCTTT.

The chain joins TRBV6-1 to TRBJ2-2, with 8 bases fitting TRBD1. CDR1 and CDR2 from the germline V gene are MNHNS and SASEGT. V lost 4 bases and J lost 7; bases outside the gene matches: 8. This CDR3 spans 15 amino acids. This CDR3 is CASSAQGAFYGELFF. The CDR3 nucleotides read TGTGCCAGCAGTGCCCAGGGGGCTTTTTACGGGGAGCTGTTTTTT.

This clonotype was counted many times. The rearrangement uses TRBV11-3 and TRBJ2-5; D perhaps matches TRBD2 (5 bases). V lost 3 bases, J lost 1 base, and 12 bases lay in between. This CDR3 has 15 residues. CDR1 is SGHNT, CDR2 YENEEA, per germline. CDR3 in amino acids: CASSFPTSFQETQYF. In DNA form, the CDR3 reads TGTGCCAGCAGCTTCCCTACTAGTTTCCAAGAGACCCAGTACTTC. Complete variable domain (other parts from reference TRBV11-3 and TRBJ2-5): EAGVVQSPRYKIIEKKQPVAFWCNPISGHNTLYWYLQNLGQGPELLIRYENEEAVDDSQLPKDRFSAERLKGVDSTLKIQPAELGDSAVYLCASSFPTSFQETQYFGPGTRLLVL.

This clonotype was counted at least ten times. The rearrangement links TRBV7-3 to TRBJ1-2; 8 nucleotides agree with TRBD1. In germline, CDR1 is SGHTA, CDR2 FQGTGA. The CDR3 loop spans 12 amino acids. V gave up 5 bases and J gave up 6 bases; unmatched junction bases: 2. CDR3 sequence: CASSPQGDGYTF. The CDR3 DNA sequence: TGTGCCAGCAGCCCACAGGGGGATGGCTACACCTTC.

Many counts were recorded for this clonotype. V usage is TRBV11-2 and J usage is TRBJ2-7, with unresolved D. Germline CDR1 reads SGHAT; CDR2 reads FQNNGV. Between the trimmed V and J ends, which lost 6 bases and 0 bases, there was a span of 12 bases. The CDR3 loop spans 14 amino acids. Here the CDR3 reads CASSSSADSYEQYF. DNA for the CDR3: TGTGCCAGCAGTTCGTCAGCAGACTCCTACGAGCAGTACTTC.

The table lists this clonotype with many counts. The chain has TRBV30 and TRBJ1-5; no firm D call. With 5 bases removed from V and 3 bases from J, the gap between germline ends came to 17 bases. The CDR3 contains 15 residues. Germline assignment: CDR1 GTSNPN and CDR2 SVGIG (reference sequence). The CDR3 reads CAWEPKVALNQPQHF. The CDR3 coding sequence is TGTGCCTGGGAGCCCAAGGTAGCGCTCAATCAGCCCCAGCATTTT. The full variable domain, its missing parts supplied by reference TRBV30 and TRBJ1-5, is SQTIHQWPATLVQPVGSPLSLECTVEGTSNPNLYWYRQAAGRGLQLLFYSVGIGQISSEVPQNLSASRPQDRQFILSSKKLLLSDSGFYLCAWEPKVALNQPQHFGDGTRLSIL.

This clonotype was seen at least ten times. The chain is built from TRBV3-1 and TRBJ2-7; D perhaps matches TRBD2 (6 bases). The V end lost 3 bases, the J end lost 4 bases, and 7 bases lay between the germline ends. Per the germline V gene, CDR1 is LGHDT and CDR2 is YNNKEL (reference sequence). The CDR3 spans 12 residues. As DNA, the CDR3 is TGTGCCAGCAGCCAGCGGGGATACGAGCAGTACTTC. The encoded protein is CASSQRGYEQYF.

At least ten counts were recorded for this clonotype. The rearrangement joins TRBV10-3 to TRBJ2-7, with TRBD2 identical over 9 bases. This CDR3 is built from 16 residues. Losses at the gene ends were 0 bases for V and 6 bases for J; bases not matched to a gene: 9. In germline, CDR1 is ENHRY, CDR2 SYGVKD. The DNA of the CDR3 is TGTGCCATCAGTGAGTCGTCCCTTAGCGGGAGAGGCGAGCAGTACTTC. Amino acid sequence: CAISESSLSGRGEQYF.

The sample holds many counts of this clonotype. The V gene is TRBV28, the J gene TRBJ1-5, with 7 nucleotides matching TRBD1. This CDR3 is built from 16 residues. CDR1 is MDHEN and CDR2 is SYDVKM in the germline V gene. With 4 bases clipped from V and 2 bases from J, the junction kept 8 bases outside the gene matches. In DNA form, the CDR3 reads TGTGCCAGCAGTTCACCCACGCAGGGGGGCAATCAGCCCCAGCATTTT. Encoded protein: CASSSPTQGGNQPQHF.

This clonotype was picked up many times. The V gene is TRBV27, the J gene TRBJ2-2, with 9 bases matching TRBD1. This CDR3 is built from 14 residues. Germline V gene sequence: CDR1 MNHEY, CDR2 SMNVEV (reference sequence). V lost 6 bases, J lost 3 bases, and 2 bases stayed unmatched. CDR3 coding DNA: TGTGCCAGCAGCTGGACAGGGGACACCGGGGAGCTGTTTTTT. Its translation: CASSWTGDTGELFF.

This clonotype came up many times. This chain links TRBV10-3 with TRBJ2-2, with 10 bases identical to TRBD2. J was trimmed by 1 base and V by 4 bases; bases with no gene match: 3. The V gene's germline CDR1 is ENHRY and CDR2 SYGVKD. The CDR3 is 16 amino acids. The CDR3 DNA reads TGTGCCATCAGTGGGACTAGCGGTTGGAACACCGGGGAGCTGTTTTTT. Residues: CAISGTSGWNTGELFF.

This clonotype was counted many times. This CDR3 is CASSIGTGQETQYF. The CDR3 DNA sequence: TGTGCCAGCAGTATAGGGACGGGCCAAGAGACCCAGTACTTC. This chain connects TRBV12-3 or TRBV12-4 to TRBJ2-5; D is perhaps TRBD1 or TRBD2 (5 bases each). The CDR3 is 14 residues long. V was pared by 5 bases and J by 1 base, with 11 bases between.

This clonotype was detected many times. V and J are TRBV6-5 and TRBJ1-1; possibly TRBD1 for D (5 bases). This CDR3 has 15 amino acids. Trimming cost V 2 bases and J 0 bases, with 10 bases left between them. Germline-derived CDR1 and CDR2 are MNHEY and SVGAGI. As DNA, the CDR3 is TGTGCCAGCAGTTACGGGGGAGACGTGAACACTGAAGCTTTCTTT. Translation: CASSYGGDVNTEAFF.

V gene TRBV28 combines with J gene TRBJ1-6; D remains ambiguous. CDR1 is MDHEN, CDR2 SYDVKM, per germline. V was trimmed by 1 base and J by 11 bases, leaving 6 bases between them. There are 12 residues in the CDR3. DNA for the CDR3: TGTGCCAGCAGTTTATTTCGGACACCCCTCCACTTT. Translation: CASSLFRTPLHF.

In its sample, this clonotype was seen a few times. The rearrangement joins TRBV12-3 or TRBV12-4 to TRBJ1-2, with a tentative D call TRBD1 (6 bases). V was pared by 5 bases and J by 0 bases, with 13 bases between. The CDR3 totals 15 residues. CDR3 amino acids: CASSRGTLTNYGYTF. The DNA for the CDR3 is TGTGCCAGCAGTCGGGGGACACTCACTAACTATGGCTACACCTTC.